Below are 29 T cell receptor beta chains sequenced from a single sample in a study of T-cell memory formation after mild COVID-19. TCRdb re-called the 5' RACE reads with MiXCR, one entry per CDR3 protein. Of about 350,000 distinct CDR3 sequences listed, roughly 13% are singletons. The specimen sequenced was PBMCs or a T cell subset sorted from them (not recorded which). These receptors originate from a man between 18 and 35 years old who had mild COVID-19 (a few samples of this study predate the infection). Cell type and time point are not known.

Only a few counts were recorded for this clonotype. The rearrangement uses TRBV7-2 and TRBJ2-1; 7 nucleotides align to TRBD1. Germline CDR1 reads SGHTA; CDR2 reads FQGNSA. The ends lost 3 bases at V and 3 bases at J; junction bases unmatched: 8. CDR3 length: 16 amino acids. DNA for the CDR3: TGTGCCAGCAGCTTTCGCCCGGGACAGAACTACAATGAGCAGTTCTTC. This gives the protein CASSFRPGQNYNEQFF. The full variable domain, its missing parts supplied by reference TRBV7-2 and TRBJ2-1, is GAGVSQSPSNKVTEKGKDVELRCDPISGHTALYWYRQSLGQGLEFLIYFQGNSAPDKSGLPSDRFSAERTGGSVSTLTIQRTQQEDSAVYLCASSFRPGQNYNEQFFGPGTRLTVL.

V usage is TRBV4-1 and J usage is TRBJ2-7, with D tentatively TRBD1 (5 bases). CDR1 is MGHRA and CDR2 is YSYEKL in the germline V gene. V gave up 1 base and J gave up 0 bases, with 10 bases separating them. This CDR3 region has 15 residues. Written as DNA, the CDR3 is TGCGCCAGCAGCCAAGGTCCGGACACCTCCTACGAGCAGTACGTC. Translation: CASSQGPDTSYEQYV.

J is TRBJ1-1 and V is TRBV7-2; TRBD1 aligns across 9 bases. CDR1 is SGHTA and CDR2 is FQGNSA in the germline V gene. V dropped 5 bases and J dropped 4; count of bases not matched to a gene: 8. CDR3 length: 15 amino acids. The CDR3 DNA is TGTGCCAGCAGCCCCGGGACAGGGAGGAGCACTGAAGCTTTCTTT. This codes for CASSPGTGRSTEAFF.

This chain connects TRBV11-2 to TRBJ1-1; 7 bases map to TRBD1. The CDR3 length is 13 residues. J was trimmed by 8 bases and V by 2 bases; bases with no gene match: 5. In germline, CDR1 is SGHAT, CDR2 FQNNGV. The CDR3 DNA follows: TGTGCCAGCAGCTTAAGGCCGACAGGGGAAGCTTTCTTT. Translation gives CASSLRPTGEAFF.

This clonotype occurred many times. V gene TRBV20-1 combines with J gene TRBJ2-7; D assignment may be TRBD1 or TRBD2 (6 bases each). Germline CDR1 DFQATT, CDR2 SNEGSKA (reference sequence). The CDR3 is 12 amino acids. Deletions cut 8 bases from V and 3 bases from J, with 14 bases between. The CDR3 nucleotides read TGCAGTCTGTCCGGGGGCCACTACGAGCAGTACTTC. Translated: CSLSGGHYEQYF.

The CDR3 sequence is CASTSTDRGTTDTQYF. CDR3 bases: TGTGCCAGCACGTCAACGGACAGGGGAACCACAGATACGCAGTATTTT. V is TRBV11-2 and J is TRBJ2-3; 9 bases fit TRBD1. CDR1 and CDR2 (germline): SGHAT, FQNNGV. With V trimmed by 7 bases and J by 2 bases, 10 bases remained unmatched. The CDR3 is made up of 16 amino acids.

This clonotype was counted many times. This chain connects TRBV29-1 to TRBJ1-2; D is unclear. The germline V gene has CDR1 SQVTM and CDR2 ANQGSEA. The CDR3 is 11 amino acids. The germline V and J ends were trimmed by 6 bases and 2 bases, with 7 bases remaining between them. CDR3 bases: TGCAGCGTAGGGCAGAACTATGGCTACACCTTC. Encoded protein: CSVGQNYGYTF.

The rearrangement joins TRBV5-1 to TRBJ2-5, with D perhaps being TRBD1 or TRBD2 (5 bases each). The CDR3 totals 18 residues. Germline V gene lookup returns CDR1 SGHRS and CDR2 YFSETQ. Trimming took 0 bases from V and 4 from J, leaving 22 bases between them. The CDR3 sequence is CASSLALGESWVGETQYF. The CDR3 coding sequence is TGCGCCAGCAGCTTGGCCCTAGGGGAGTCTTGGGTTGGAGAGACCCAGTACTTC. The full variable domain, its missing parts supplied by reference TRBV5-1 and TRBJ2-5, is KAGVTQTPRYLIKTRGQQVTLSCSPISGHRSVSWYQQTPGQGLQFLFEYFSETQRNKGNFPGRFSGRQFSNSRSEMNVSTLELGDSALYLCASSLALGESWVGETQYFGPGTRLLVL.

The table lists this clonotype with many counts. This rearrangement joins TRBV4-1 to TRBJ1-6; D is unclear. Germline V gives CDR1 MGHRA, CDR2 YSYEKL. The CDR3 contains 15 residues. Trimming shortened V by 0 bases and J by 11 bases, and 14 bases separated the two germline ends. The CDR3: CASSQDPWQSTPLHF. CDR3 sequence (DNA): TGCGCCAGCAGCCAAGATCCGTGGCAGTCAACACCCCTCCACTTT.

This chain uses TRBV6-5 with TRBJ1-1, with D perhaps matching TRBD1 (5 bases). Germline V gene data show CDR1 as MNHEY and CDR2 as SVGAGI. V gave up 8 bases and J gave up 9 bases, with 13 bases separating them. The length of the CDR3 is 11 residues. DNA of the CDR3: TGTGCCAGCTCTAGGGGCGGGAAAGCTTTCTTT. As protein: CASSRGGKAFF.

The V gene is TRBV3-1, the J gene TRBJ1-5; no reliable D call. The CDR3 covers 15 residues. Between the trimmed V and J ends, which lost 0 bases and 5 bases, there was a span of 11 bases. Germline-derived CDR1 and CDR2 are LGHDT and YNNKEL (reference sequence). CDR3 sequence reads: CASSQDQWGYQPQHF. The CDR3 DNA sequence: TGTGCCAGCAGCCAAGATCAATGGGGATATCAGCCCCAGCATTTT.

This clonotype was detected a few times. This chain links TRBV11-3 with TRBJ2-5; no firm D call. This CDR3 comprises 13 residues. CDR1 is SGHNT and CDR2 is YENEEA in the germline V gene. Trimming removed 3 bases from V and 3 bases from J, with 8 bases in between. The CDR3 DNA sequence: TGTGCCAGCAGCTTCCAGGCCGAAGAGACCCAGTACTTC. Its translation: CASSFQAEETQYF.

This clonotype was observed at least ten times. V and J are TRBV5-1 and TRBJ2-3; 12 positions match TRBD2. V gave up 4 bases and J gave up 7 bases; unmatched junction bases: 7. The CDR3 extends over 15 amino acids. CDR1 is SGHRS and CDR2 is YFSETQ in the germline V gene. CDR3: CASSLTSGGSYTQYF. In DNA form, the CDR3 reads TGCGCCAGCAGCCTAACTAGCGGGGGGTCCTATACGCAGTATTTT.

The V and J genes are TRBV5-1 and TRBJ1-1, with TRBD1 matching 9 bases. CDR1 and CDR2 (germline): SGHRS, YFSETQ. J gave up 0 bases and V 0 bases, and 3 bases lay outside the gene matches. The CDR3 loop spans 16 amino acids. The CDR3 spells CASSLAGQGMNTEAFF. In DNA, the CDR3 is TGCGCCAGCAGCTTGGCCGGACAGGGGATGAACACTGAAGCTTTCTTT.

This clonotype has ten or more counts. CDR3 nucleotides: TGTGCCAGCAGCTTCACATCGGGACAGCCAACCGGGGAGCTGTTTTTT. Residues: CASSFTSGQPTGELFF. The genes are TRBV27 and TRBJ2-2; 7 positions match TRBD1. CDR3 length equals 16 residues. Germline CDR1 MNHEY, CDR2 SMNVEV (reference sequence). The J segment lost 5 bases and the V segment lost 6 bases, leaving 12 bases of the junction unmatched.

This clonotype has more than one count but fewer than ten. The chain joins TRBV5-1 to TRBJ2-5, with a possible D match to TRBD2 (5 bases). The V end lost 3 bases, the J end lost 5 bases, and 17 bases lay between the germline ends. The CDR3 extends over 15 amino acids. Germline V gene data show CDR1 as SGHRS and CDR2 as YFSETQ. This CDR3 reads CASSSSGRLGETQYF. The CDR3 DNA follows: TGCGCCAGCAGCTCCTCGGGAAGGTTGGGGGAGACCCAGTACTTC.

This clonotype occurred a few times. The gene calls are TRBV6-5 and TRBJ2-3; unclear D gene. Trimming removed 0 bases at V and 6 bases at J, with 10 bases between. Per the germline V gene, CDR1 is MNHEY and CDR2 is SVGAGI. The CDR3 covers 14 residues. CDR3 sequence: CASSYSLGKDTQYF. Here the CDR3 DNA reads TGTGCCAGCAGTTACTCCCTGGGGAAGGATACGCAGTATTTT.

This clonotype was seen a handful of times. This chain uses TRBV7-9 with TRBJ1-3; no definite D call. The V gene lost 5 bases and the J gene lost 0 bases, with 14 bases spanning the gap. The CDR3 is made up of 16 amino acids. Germline loops: CDR1 SEHNR, CDR2 FQNEAQ (reference sequence). The CDR3 loop is CASSPTVPTSGNTIYF. In nucleotides, the CDR3 is TGTGCCAGCAGCCCGACGGTGCCGACCTCTGGAAACACCATATATTTT.

The chain couples TRBV6-2 or TRBV6-3 to TRBJ2-7; no reliable D call. Trimming pared 2 bases from V and 2 bases from J, leaving 13 bases between. CDR1 and CDR2 (germline): MNHEY, SVGEGT. This CDR3 has 15 amino acids. CDR3 in amino acids: CASSYLGTAAYEQYF. In DNA, the CDR3 is TGTGCCAGCAGTTACCTCGGAACCGCCGCCTACGAGCAGTACTTC.

The V and J genes are TRBV24-1 and TRBJ2-2; tentatively, D is TRBD1 (5 bases). CDR1 and CDR2 from the germline V gene are KGHDR and SFDVKD. The V and J ends lost 3 bases and 4 bases respectively, with 14 bases between them. The CDR3 is 16 residues long. The CDR3 reads CATSDVLGVGTGELFF. As DNA, the CDR3 is TGTGCCACCAGTGATGTCTTAGGGGTCGGCACCGGGGAGCTGTTTTTT.

The chain employs TRBV4-1 and TRBJ1-1; a possible D gene is TRBD1 (6 bases). The CDR3 extends over 14 amino acids. V gave up 3 bases and J gave up 8 bases, with 16 bases separating them. Per the germline V gene, CDR1 is MGHRA and CDR2 is YSYEKL. CDR3 protein: CASSQPVTGPEAFF. The CDR3, as DNA: TGCGCCAGCAGCCAGCCTGTGACAGGTCCCGAAGCTTTCTTT.

This chain joins TRBV11-2 and TRBJ2-5; D tentatively reads TRBD1 or TRBD2 (5 bases each). The CDR3 is 14 amino acids. The germline V gene has CDR1 SGHAT and CDR2 FQNNGV. The V end was cut by 8 bases, the J end by 3 bases, with 16 bases between. The CDR3 bases are TGTGCCAGCGAGGGCAGGGTATACGAAGAGACCCAGTACTTC. Protein: CASEGRVYEETQYF.

This sequence joins TRBV5-1 and TRBJ2-3; 9 bases line up with TRBD1. This CDR3 region has 15 residues. The germline V gene has CDR1 SGHRS and CDR2 YFSETQ. V shed 5 bases, J shed 0 bases, and the junction held 4 bases outside the gene matches. The DNA of the CDR3 is TGCGCCAGCAGGCGGACAGGGGTGAGCACAGATACGCAGTATTTT. Its protein product is CASRRTGVSTDTQYF.

This clonotype was recorded a few times. The chain recombines TRBV5-6 with TRBJ2-7; no clear D gene. This CDR3 has 14 amino acids. Trimming removed 2 bases from V and 3 bases from J, with 12 bases in between. Germline V gene sequence: CDR1 SGHDT, CDR2 YYEEEE. The CDR3 DNA is TGTGCCAGCAGCTTTAAGACGAGAGTCTACGAGCAGTACGTC. Amino acids: CASSFKTRVYEQYV.

The chain links TRBV5-1 to TRBJ1-4, with D perhaps TRBD1 (5 bases). The germline V gene has CDR1 SGHRS and CDR2 YFSETQ. This CDR3 contains 14 residues. Trimming pared 7 bases from V and 3 bases from J, leaving 13 bases between. The CDR3 DNA reads TGCGCCAGCGGGAGGGACGGACCTAATGAAAAACTGTTTTTT. Translated: CASGRDGPNEKLFF.

This clonotype was detected only a few times. This chain connects TRBV5-1 to TRBJ1-1; D gene uncertain. Germline loops: CDR1 SGHRS, CDR2 YFSETQ. V lost 1 base, J lost 3 bases, and 16 bases lay in between. The CDR3 extends over 16 amino acids. The CDR3 spells CASSLLPAEGYTEAFF. CDR3 in DNA: TGCGCCAGCAGCTTGCTCCCCGCCGAAGGGTACACTGAAGCTTTCTTT.

This chain links TRBV5-6 with TRBJ2-7, with 7 bases fitting TRBD1. This CDR3 spans 14 amino acids. V was pared by 2 bases and J by 0 bases, with 2 bases of the junction left unmatched. Looked up from germline, CDR1 is SGHDT and CDR2 is YYEEEE. The CDR3 DNA reads as TGTGCCAGCAGCTTACAGGGGTACTCCTACGAGCAGTACGTC. As protein: CASSLQGYSYEQYV.

This clonotype came up a few times. The chain employs TRBV12-3 or TRBV12-4 and TRBJ2-3; D ambiguous. CDR3 length equals 14 residues. Trimming stripped 3 bases from V and 2 bases from J, with 9 bases between. The CDR3 spells CASSLWQSTDTQYF. The CDR3 DNA reads as TGTGCCAGCAGTTTGTGGCAGTCCACAGATACGCAGTATTTT.

Only a few counts were recorded for this clonotype. The chain carries TRBV6-2 or TRBV6-3 and TRBJ2-7; 7 nucleotides match TRBD1. Germline CDR1 is MNHEY and CDR2 is SVGEGT. The CDR3 has 15 residues. The J segment lost 2 bases and the V segment lost 2 bases, leaving 6 bases of the junction unmatched. The CDR3 DNA reads as TGTGCCAGCAGTTACGCTACAGGGGAAACCTACGAGCAGTACTTC. Its translation is CASSYATGETYEQYF.